Listed here are 24 T cell receptor beta chains from one sample, sequenced in a study of T cells after posttransplantation cyclophosphamide. Here immunoSEQ multiplex PCR was the method, and the copy in TCRdb shows in-frame clones only, minus some. Of more than 200 clones listed, about 97% are singletons. The naive gate required viable CD3+CD4+ or CD3+CD8+ cells with CCR7+CD45RA+CD45RO-CD95-CD27+CD28+ phenotype. The sequenced sample was naive CD8+ T cells sorted from PBMCs. These receptors all come from a man aged 45-65 years.

The V call is TRBV19, the J call TRBJ1-5, with a weak D call TRBD1 (6 bases). V lost 3 bases, J lost 3 bases, and 15 bases lay in between. The CDR3 is made up of 16 amino acids. CDR1 LNHDA and CDR2 SQIVND come from the germline V gene (reference sequence). As DNA, the CDR3 is TGTGCCAGTAGTATGGGGTCCAGGGGAGACAATCAGCCCCAGCATTTT. It is translated as CASSMGSRGDNQPQHF.

Note on this clone: This likely comes from a read error, as the CDR3 has no conserved phenylalanine or tryptophan at its end. The DNA is omitted, as the CDR3 cannot be located on it reliably, and the CDR3 follows TCRdb's listing. This chain uses TRBV13 with TRBJ1-1. The CDR3 spans 8 residues, counting both ends. Germline CDR1 PRHDT, CDR2 FYEKMQ (reference sequence). This chain's CDR3 is CASSPSTL.

The rearrangement links TRBV6-1 to TRBJ1-5; 7 nucleotides agree with TRBD1. V was pared by 4 bases and J by 7 bases, with 13 bases of the junction left unmatched. CDR3 size: 16 residues. Germline CDR1 reads MNHNS; CDR2 reads SASEGT. The CDR3 here is CASSGEYRGFLQPQHF. The CDR3 nucleotides are TGTGCCAGCAGTGGAGAGTACAGGGGATTTTTGCAGCCCCAGCATTTT.

The chain employs TRBV6-1 and TRBJ1-2; TRBD1 matches 7 bases. This CDR3 contains 13 residues. V dropped 7 bases and J dropped 3; count of bases not matched to a gene: 5. The V gene's germline CDR1 is MNHNS and CDR2 SASEGT. This CDR3 is CASKTGSDYGYTF. CDR3 nucleotides: TGTGCCAGCAAGACAGGGAGTGACTATGGCTACACCTTC.

V usage is TRBV7-3 and J usage is TRBJ2-2; a weak D match, TRBD2 (7 bases). V lost 2 bases and J lost 6, with 10 bases in between. CDR1 SGHTA and CDR2 FQGTGA come from the germline V gene. The CDR3 spans 14 residues. CDR3 nucleotide sequence: TGTGCCAGCAGCTTAGGGGGGGCCCCCGGGGAGCTGTTTTTT. It translates to CASSLGGAPGELFF. The whole variable domain, remainder taken from reference TRBV7-3 and TRBJ2-2, is GAGVSQTPSNKVTEKGKYVELRCDPISGHTALYWYRQSLGQGPEFLIYFQGTGAADDSGLPNDRFFAVRPEGSVSTLKIQRTERGDSAVYLCASSLGGAPGELFFGEGSRLTVL.

This chain's CDR3 is CASSSGGEQYF. The CDR3 nucleotides read TGTGCCAGCAGCTCCGGTGGCGAGCAGTACTTC. The rearrangement joins TRBV7-2 to TRBJ2-7, with D unclear. The V gene's germline CDR1 is SGHTA and CDR2 FQGNSA. The CDR3 is made up of 11 amino acids. V lost 4 bases to trimming and J lost 6 bases, with 7 bases between them.

The chain couples TRBV5-4 to TRBJ1-2; D call uncertain. CDR1 and CDR2 from the germline V gene are SGHNT and YYREEE (reference sequence). The CDR3 is 13 amino acids. Trimming took 0 bases from V and 6 from J, leaving 9 bases between them. CDR3 amino acids: CASSLEREDGYTF. CDR3 coding DNA: TGTGCCAGCAGCTTGGAGAGGGAGGATGGCTACACCTTC.

J is TRBJ2-1 and V is TRBV19, with 11 positions matching TRBD2. This CDR3 spans 16 amino acids. With V trimmed by 4 bases and J by 9 bases, 11 bases remained unmatched. Germline V lookup: CDR1 LNHDA, CDR2 SQIVND (reference sequence). The CDR3 protein is CASSTLLAGEQGEQFF. In nucleotides, the CDR3 is TGTGCCAGTAGTACCCTACTAGCGGGAGAACAAGGTGAGCAGTTCTTC.

This clone was observed a few times. The V gene is TRBV15, the J gene TRBJ2-7, with 8 bases identical to TRBD1. The CDR3 totals 14 residues. Trimming took 1 base from V and 6 from J; bases not matched to a gene: 5. Germline CDR1 and CDR2: LNHNV and YYDKDF (reference sequence). The CDR3 nucleotides are TGTGCCACCAGCAGAGGCCAGGGGGCACGCGAGCAGTACTTC. Its translation is CATSRGQGAREQYF.

This clone has just one count. The CDR3 spells CAIRTGGPNYGYTF. The CDR3 DNA reads TGTGCCATCAGAACAGGGGGACCTAACTATGGCTACACCTTC. The rearrangement links TRBV10-3 to TRBJ1-2; 8 nucleotides line up with TRBD1. From germline, CDR1 is ENHRY and CDR2 SYGVKD. J lost 0 bases, V lost 6 bases, and 3 bases had no gene match. This CDR3 has 14 amino acids.

The chain has TRBV27 and TRBJ2-7; D not certain. Germline V CDR1 and CDR2: MNHEY, SMNVEV (reference sequence). The V end lost 2 bases, the J end lost 2 bases, and 4 bases lay between the germline ends. The CDR3 runs to 12 residues. The DNA of the CDR3 is TGTGCCAGCAGTTTAGCGACCTACGAGCAGTACTTC. Translated, it gives CASSLATYEQYF.

V usage is TRBV7-8 and J usage is TRBJ1-5, with unresolved D. The CDR3 loop spans 14 amino acids. Per the germline V gene, CDR1 is SGHVS and CDR2 is FQNEAQ. Trimming left V 10 bases short and J 3 bases short, with 16 bases between. The CDR3 region has the DNA TGTGCCACCAAGGCCGGGATCGCCAATCAGCCCCAGCATTTT. This translates into CATKAGIANQPQHF.

This chain links TRBV6-6 with TRBJ2-7, with D tentatively TRBD1 (6 bases). Germline assignment: CDR1 MNHNY and CDR2 SVGAGI (reference sequence). The CDR3 is 13 amino acids. Trimming took 7 bases from V and 3 from J, leaving 13 bases between them. Here the CDR3 reads CASTLTGGYEQYF. As DNA, the CDR3 is TGTGCCAGCACCCTGACAGGAGGCTACGAGCAGTACTTC.

J is TRBJ2-2 and V is TRBV27, with D uncertain. Germline V CDR1 and CDR2: MNHEY, SMNVEV (reference sequence). The V and J ends lost 7 bases and 4 bases respectively, with 10 bases between them. The CDR3 sequence is 13 residues long. The chain's CDR3 is CASTVGGTGELFF. In DNA, the CDR3 is TGTGCCAGCACGGTAGGCGGCACCGGGGAGCTGTTTTTT.

This chain joins TRBV6-5 and TRBJ2-7; D perhaps matches TRBD2 (7 bases). Germline V CDR1 and CDR2: MNHEY, SVGAGI. CDR3 length: 13 amino acids. The V end lost 7 bases, the J end lost 2 bases, and 12 bases lay between the germline ends. In DNA form, the CDR3 reads TGTGCCAGCACCAACGGGGGGCCCTACGAGCAGTACTTC. Translating gives CASTNGGPYEQYF.

This sequence joins TRBV7-3 and TRBJ2-4; TRBD2 aligns across 8 bases. The V segment lost 5 bases and the J segment 9 bases; nucleotides outside the gene matches: 12. The CDR3 extends over 15 amino acids. The germline gives CDR1 SGHTA, CDR2 FQGTGA. The CDR3 protein is CASSREGGSLPIQYF. CDR3 DNA sequence: TGTGCCAGCAGCCGGGAGGGGGGCAGCCTCCCCATTCAGTACTTC.

V and J are TRBV15 and TRBJ2-2; a weak D match, TRBD1 (8 bases). Germline lookup yields CDR1 LNHNV and CDR2 YYDKDF (reference sequence). The ends were cut back, 0 bases at V and 5 bases at J, with 10 bases in the middle. The CDR3 is 15 amino acids. The chain's CDR3 is CATSREQGGTGELFF. The CDR3, as DNA: TGTGCCACCAGCAGAGAACAGGGGGGGACCGGGGAGCTGTTTTTT.

The V and J genes are TRBV19 and TRBJ2-7, with 8 bases aligning to TRBD2. The V gene end was trimmed by 1 base and the J gene end by 3 bases; junction bases not matched to a gene: 2. Looked up from germline, CDR1 is LNHDA and CDR2 is SQIVND (reference sequence). The CDR3 runs 14 residues. The CDR3 protein is CASSIVAGSYEQYF. The CDR3 DNA reads TGTGCCAGTAGTATAGTAGCGGGGAGCTACGAGCAGTACTTC.

Comments on this clone: The junction differs from germline at one of its ends, possibly a read error. The chain uses TRBV4-1 and TRBJ1-2, with 7 bases lining up with TRBD1. This CDR3 contains 15 residues. The V gene's germline CDR1 is MGHRA and CDR2 YSYEKL. CDR3 coding DNA: TGCGCCAGTAGCCCTGGCGAGACAGGGCCCTATGGCTACACCTTC. This gives the protein CASSPGETGPYGYTF.

The CDR3 DNA is TGTGCCAGCAGTGAAAATAAGCTAGCGGGGTGGAGCAATGAGCAGTTCTTC. Translated: CASSENKLAGWSNEQFF. V and J are TRBV2 and TRBJ2-1, with 9 bases aligning to TRBD2. In germline, CDR1 is SNHLY, CDR2 FYNNEI. The ends lost 2 bases at V and 6 bases at J; junction bases unmatched: 11. This CDR3 has 17 residues.

This rearrangement joins TRBV2 to TRBJ1-1; 7 nucleotides match TRBD1. The junction had 9 bases not matched to a gene; V was cut back by 8 bases and J by 3 bases. This CDR3 is 14 amino acids long. The germline V gene has CDR1 SNHLY and CDR2 FYNNEI. CDR3 sequence reads: CASGLVGTDTEAFF. The CDR3 DNA follows: TGTGCCAGCGGCCTGGTTGGGACAGACACTGAAGCTTTCTTT.

The chain carries TRBV27 and TRBJ2-1; D might be TRBD1 (7 bases). CDR1 is MNHEY and CDR2 is SMNVEV in the germline V gene (reference sequence). V lost 3 bases and J lost 8, with 11 bases in between. CDR3 length: 13 amino acids. CDR3 bases: TGTGCCAGCAGTTTTGGCAGGGGGGATGAGCAGTTCTTC. Its protein product is CASSFGRGDEQFF.

The rearrangement joins TRBV30 to TRBJ2-1; TRBD2 matches at 9 bases. This CDR3 has 15 residues. Trimming removed 0 bases from V and 6 bases from J; junction bases left unmatched: 6. The germline gives CDR1 GTSNPN, CDR2 SVGIG (reference sequence). The CDR3 loop is CAWSVMGLATNEQFF. DNA of the CDR3: TGTGCCTGGAGTGTAATGGGACTAGCAACCAATGAGCAGTTCTTC.

The chain joins TRBV9 to TRBJ2-5; TRBD2 matches at 9 bases. The J segment lost 1 base and the V segment lost 3 bases, leaving 13 bases of the junction unmatched. This CDR3 region has 18 residues. The germline gives CDR1 SGDLS, CDR2 YYNGEE. The CDR3 bases are TGTGCCAGCAGCGAGGGGGCGGTAGCGGGAGAGGCCCAAGAGACCCAGTACTTC. This gives the protein CASSEGAVAGEAQETQYF.